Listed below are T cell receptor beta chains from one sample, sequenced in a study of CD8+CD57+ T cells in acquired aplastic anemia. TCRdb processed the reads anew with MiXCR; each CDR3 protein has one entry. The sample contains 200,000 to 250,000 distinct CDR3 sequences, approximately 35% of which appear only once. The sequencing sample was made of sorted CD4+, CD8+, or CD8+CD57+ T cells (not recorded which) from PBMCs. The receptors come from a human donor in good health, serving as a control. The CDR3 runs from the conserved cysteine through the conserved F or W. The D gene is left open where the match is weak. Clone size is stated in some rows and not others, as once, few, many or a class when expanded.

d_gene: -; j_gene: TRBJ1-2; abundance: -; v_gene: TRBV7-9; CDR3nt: TGTGCCAGCAGCTCGGGGGGGGGCTACACCTTC; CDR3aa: CASSSGGGYTF
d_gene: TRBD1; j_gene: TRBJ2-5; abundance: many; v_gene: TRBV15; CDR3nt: TGTGCCACCAGCAGAGAGACAGGGGGCCAAGAGACCCAGTACTTC; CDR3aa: CATSRETGGQETQYF
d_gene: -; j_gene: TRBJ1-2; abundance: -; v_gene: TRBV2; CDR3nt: TGTGCCAGCAGACCGGACCGAAACTATGGCTACACCTTC; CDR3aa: CASRPDRNYGYTF
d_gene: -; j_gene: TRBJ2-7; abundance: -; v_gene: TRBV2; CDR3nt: TGTGCCAGCAGTCCGGGTCCCTCCCACGAGCAGTACTTC; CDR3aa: CASSPGPSHEQYF
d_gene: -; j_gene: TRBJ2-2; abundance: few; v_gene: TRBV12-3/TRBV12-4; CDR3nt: TGTGCCAGCAGTTCGGAAGGGTCCGGGGAGCTGTTTTTT; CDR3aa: CASSSEGSGELFF
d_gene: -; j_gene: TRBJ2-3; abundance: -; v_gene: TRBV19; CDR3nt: TGTGCCAGTAGTATCGGGGGTAAAGCAGATACGCAGTATTTT; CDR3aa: CASSIGGKADTQYF
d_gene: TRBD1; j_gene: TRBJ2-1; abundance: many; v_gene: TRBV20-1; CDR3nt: TGCAGTGCTAGAGATTCTGGGGCAGGGGGTAAAGAGCAGTTCTTC; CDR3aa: CSARDSGAGGKEQFF
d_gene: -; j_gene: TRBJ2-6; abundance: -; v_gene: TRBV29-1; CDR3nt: TGCAGCGTGCTCCAGGGGGCCAACGTCCTGACTTTC; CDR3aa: CSVLQGANVLTF
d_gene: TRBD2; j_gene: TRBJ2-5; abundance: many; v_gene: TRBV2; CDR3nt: TGTGCCAGCAGTCGGGGGGGAGGCGGTTTTGAGACCCAGTACTTC; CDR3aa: CASSRGGGGFETQYF
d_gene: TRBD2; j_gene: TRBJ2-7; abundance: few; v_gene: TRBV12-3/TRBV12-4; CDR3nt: TGTGCCAGCAGTCGAGAGGGACTAGCGGGAGAATACGAGCAGTACTTC; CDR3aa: CASSREGLAGEYEQYF
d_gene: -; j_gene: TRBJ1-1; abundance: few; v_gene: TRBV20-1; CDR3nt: TGCAGTGCTAGAGATATCGTCCTGGCCCGCATCACCGATAACGCTGAAGCTTTCTTT; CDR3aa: CSARDIVLARITDNAEAFF
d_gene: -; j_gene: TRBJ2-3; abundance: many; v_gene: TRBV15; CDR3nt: TGTGCCACCAGCAGAGATGTCAGGGTAAACACAGATACGCAGTATTTT; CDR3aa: CATSRDVRVNTDTQYF
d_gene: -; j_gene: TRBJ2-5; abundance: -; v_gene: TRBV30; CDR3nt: TGTGCCTGGACCCCGGGGCAGATCCTTGAGACCCAGTACTTC; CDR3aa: CAWTPGQILETQYF
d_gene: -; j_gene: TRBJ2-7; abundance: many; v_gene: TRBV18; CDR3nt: TGTGCCAGCTCACCAGGGGCAGGGAGGTCCTACGAGCAGTACTTC; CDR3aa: CASSPGAGRSYEQYF
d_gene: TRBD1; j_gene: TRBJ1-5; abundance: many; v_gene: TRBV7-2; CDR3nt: TGTGCCAGCAGCGTACAGGGGTCGGGCAATCAGCCCCAGCATTTT; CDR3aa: CASSVQGSGNQPQHF
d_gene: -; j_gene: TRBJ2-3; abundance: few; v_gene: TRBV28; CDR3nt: TGTGCCAGCAGTTTCGGCTGGGATACGCAGTATTTT; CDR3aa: CASSFGWDTQYF
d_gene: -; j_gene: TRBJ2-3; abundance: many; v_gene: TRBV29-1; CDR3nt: TGCAGCGTTGAAGGCGGGTTCACAGATACGCAGTATTTT; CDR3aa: CSVEGGFTDTQYF
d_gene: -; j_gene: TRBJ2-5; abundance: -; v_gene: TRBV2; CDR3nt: TGTGCCGGCAGTGGGATGTCGCGGGAGACCCAGTACTTC; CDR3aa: CAGSGMSRETQYF
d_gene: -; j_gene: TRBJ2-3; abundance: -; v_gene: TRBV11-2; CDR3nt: TGTGCCAGCAGCTTAGGACCTAGCGAGAGCAGCACAGATACGCAGTATTTT; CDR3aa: CASSLGPSESSTDTQYF
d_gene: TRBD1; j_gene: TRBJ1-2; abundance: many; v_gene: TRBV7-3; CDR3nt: TGTGCCAGCAGCGGGCGACAGGGGAGTCGGGTCTATGGCTACACCTTC; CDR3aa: CASSGRQGSRVYGYTF
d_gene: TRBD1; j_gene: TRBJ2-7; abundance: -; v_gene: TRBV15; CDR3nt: TGTGCCACCAGCAGGGACAGGGGGCGCGAGCAGTACTTC; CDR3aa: CATSRDRGREQYF
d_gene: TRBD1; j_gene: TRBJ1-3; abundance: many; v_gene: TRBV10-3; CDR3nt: TGTGCCATCAGCGGGACAGGGGTCTCTGGAAACACCATATATTTT; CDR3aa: CAISGTGVSGNTIYF
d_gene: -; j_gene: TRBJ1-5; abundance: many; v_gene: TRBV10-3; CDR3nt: TGTGCCGGGGGGGAAAATCAGCCCCAGCATTTT; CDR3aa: CAGGENQPQHF
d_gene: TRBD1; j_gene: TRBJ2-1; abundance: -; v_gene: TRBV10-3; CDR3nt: TGTGCCATCAGCAAACAGGGGGTACCCTACAATGAGCAGTTCTTC; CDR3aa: CAISKQGVPYNEQFF
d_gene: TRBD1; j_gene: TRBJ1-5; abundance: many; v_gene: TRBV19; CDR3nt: TGTGCCAGTAAGTCGCGGACAGGGGGCAATCAGCCCCAGCATTTT; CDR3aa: CASKSRTGGNQPQHF
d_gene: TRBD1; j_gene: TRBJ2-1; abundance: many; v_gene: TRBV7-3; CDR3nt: TGTGCCAGCAGCTCAGGGGCACAGGGGAATGAGCAGTTCTTC; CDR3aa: CASSSGAQGNEQFF
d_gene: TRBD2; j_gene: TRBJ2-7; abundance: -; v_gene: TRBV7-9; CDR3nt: TGTGCCAGCAGCTTAGTGACTAGCGGGGGGATAGAATACTTC; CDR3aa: CASSLVTSGGIEYF